This passage covers 8 T cell receptor beta chains from one sample sequenced in a study of CD4 T cells in relation to SARS-CoV-2 and coronaviruses. The antigens for these receptors are not known. Profiled with immunoSEQ multiplex PCR; TCRdb holds only in-frame clones, not every one. The sample has around 15,000 clones, around 82% seen once; the top ten hold less than 20%. Before the COVID-19 pandemic, during about 2010-2019, CD4+ T cells were taken from unexposed donors. After approximately 10 days of culture, CD4+ T cells were isolated. Sequencing input: CD4+ T cells from PBMCs, cultured in vitro. Receptors were obtained from a human donor in good health.

The chain is built from TRBV3-1 (or the pseudogene TRBV3-2) and TRBJ1-6, with D unresolved. V was trimmed by 4 bases and J by 10 bases, leaving 11 bases between them. The CDR3 runs 13 residues. Germline V CDR1 and CDR2: LGHDT, YNNKEL (reference sequence). In nucleotides, the CDR3 is TGTGCCAGCAGCCCCTCTTCGTCCTCACCCCTCCACTTT. As protein: CASSPSSSSPLHF.

This clone was seen only a few times. The V gene is TRBV5-1, the J gene TRBJ2-7; D perhaps matches TRBD1 (5 bases). The germline V gene has CDR1 SGHRS and CDR2 YFSETQ. Trimming took off 0 bases at V and 0 bases at J, with 10 bases between the two ends. The CDR3 has 15 residues. The CDR3 reads CASSLETGDSYEQYF. CDR3 coding DNA: TGCGCCAGCAGCTTGGAAACAGGAGACTCCTACGAGCAGTACTTC.

CDR3: CASSPGLAGGRETQYF. The CDR3 DNA sequence: TGCGCCAGCAGCCCCGGACTAGCGGGAGGGAGGGAGACCCAGTACTTC. The chain carries TRBV5-1 and TRBJ2-5, with 15 positions matching TRBD2. The CDR3 is 16 amino acids. V gave up 4 bases and J gave up 5 bases; unmatched junction bases: 6. The germline V gene encodes CDR1 SGHRS and CDR2 YFSETQ.

The chain couples TRBV18 to TRBJ1-6; no definite D call. The germline V gene has CDR1 KGHSH and CDR2 LQKENI. Trimming left V 8 bases short and J 15 bases short, with 5 bases between. The CDR3 runs 8 residues. The CDR3 DNA is TGTGCCAGCCGCGACCTCCACTTT. This translates into CASRDLHF.

The V and J genes are TRBV2 and TRBJ2-3, with TRBD2 matching 9 bases. V lost 6 bases and J lost 3; bases outside the gene matches: 7. The CDR3 runs 15 residues. Germline V gene lookup returns CDR1 SNHLY and CDR2 FYNNEI. CDR3 protein: CASRDLAGRTDTQYF. The CDR3 nucleotides are TGTGCCAGCAGAGATCTAGCGGGAAGAACAGATACGCAGTATTTT.

J is TRBJ2-3 and V is TRBV27; 16 nucleotides line up with TRBD2. With V trimmed by 5 bases and J by 2 bases, 7 bases remained unmatched. CDR3 size: 18 residues. The germline V gene encodes CDR1 MNHEY and CDR2 SMNVEV (reference sequence). CDR3 coding DNA: TGTGCCAGCAGTACGGGACTAGCGGGAGGGCCGACCACAGATACGCAGTATTTT. Encoded protein: CASSTGLAGGPTTDTQYF.

V gene TRBV30 combines with J gene TRBJ2-7, with D possibly called TRBD1 or TRBD2 (5 bases each). This CDR3 comprises 12 residues. The ends were cut back, 4 bases at V and 2 bases at J, with 9 bases in the middle. CDR1 is GTSNPN and CDR2 is SVGIG in the germline V gene (reference sequence). The CDR3 here is CAWIGGAYEQYF. CDR3 sequence (DNA): TGTGCCTGGATTGGGGGAGCCTACGAGCAGTACTTC. Variable domain in full (rest from reference TRBV30 and TRBJ2-7): SQTIHQWPATLVQPVGSPLSLECTVEGTSNPNLYWYRQAAGRGLQLLFYSVGIGQISSEVPQNLSASRPQDRQFILSSKKLLLSDSGFYLCAWIGGAYEQYFGPGTRLTVT.

The chain recombines TRBV5-1 with TRBJ2-1, with 12 nucleotides matching TRBD2. CDR1 is SGHRS, CDR2 YFSETQ, per germline. The CDR3 length is 17 residues. J lost 1 base, V lost 4 bases, and 6 bases had no gene match. The CDR3 reads CASSPLAGGSSYNEQFF. In DNA form, the CDR3 reads TGCGCCAGCAGCCCACTAGCGGGAGGATCATCCTACAATGAGCAGTTCTTC.